This T cell receptor beta chain was captured by sequencing in a study of PD-1 blockade in classical Hodgkin lymphoma. Looking at the study overall: Nivolumab dosed at 3 mg/kg went to patients intravenously every 2 weeks.

Each patient experienced a relapse that followed autologous stem cell transplantation, and brentuximab vedotin exposure varied. V was clipped by 3 bases and J by 1 base; unmatched bases: 6. This CDR3 contains 15 residues. CDR1 and CDR2 (germline): SGDLS, YYNGEE. The repertoire was sequenced with immunoSEQ multiplex PCR; TCRdb's copy has only in-frame clones and lacks some. This sample has approximately 59,000 clones; approximately 90% occur once, and the top ten carry about 10%. The sample in question was peripheral blood mononuclear cells (PBMCs), obtained before the second cycle of nivolumab. This clonotype was obtained from a human donor with classical Hodgkin lymphoma. The rearrangement joins TRBV9 to TRBJ1-1, with TRBD1 matching 7 bases. CDR3 DNA sequence: TGTGCCAGCAGCGGTTCAGGGGGAACGAACACTGAAGCTTTCTTT. Amino acid sequence: CASSGSGGTNTEAFF. The variable domain in full, completed from reference TRBV9 and TRBJ1-1, reads DSGVTQTPKHLITATGQRVTLRCSPRSGDLSVYWYQQSLDQGLQFLIQYYNGEERAKGNILERFSAQQFPDLHSELNLSSLELGDSALYFCASSGSGGTNTEAFFGQGTRLTVV.